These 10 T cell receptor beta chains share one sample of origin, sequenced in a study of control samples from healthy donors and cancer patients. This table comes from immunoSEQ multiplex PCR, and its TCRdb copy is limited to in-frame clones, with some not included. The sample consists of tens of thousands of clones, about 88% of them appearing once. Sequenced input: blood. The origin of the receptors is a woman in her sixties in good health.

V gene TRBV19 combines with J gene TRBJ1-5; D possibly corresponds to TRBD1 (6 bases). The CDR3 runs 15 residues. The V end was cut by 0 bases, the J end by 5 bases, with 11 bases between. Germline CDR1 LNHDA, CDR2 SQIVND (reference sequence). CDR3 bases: TGTGCCAGTAGTATAGAAACAGGGTGGGATCAGCCCCAGCATTTT. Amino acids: CASSIETGWDQPQHF.

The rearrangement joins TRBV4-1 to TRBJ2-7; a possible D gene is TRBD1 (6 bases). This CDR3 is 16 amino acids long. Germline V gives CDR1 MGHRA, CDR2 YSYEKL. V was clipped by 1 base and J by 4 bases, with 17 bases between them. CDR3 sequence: CASSQAPTGRVYEQYF. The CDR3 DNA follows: TGCGCCAGCAGCCAAGCCCCGACAGGTAGGGTGTACGAGCAGTACTTC.

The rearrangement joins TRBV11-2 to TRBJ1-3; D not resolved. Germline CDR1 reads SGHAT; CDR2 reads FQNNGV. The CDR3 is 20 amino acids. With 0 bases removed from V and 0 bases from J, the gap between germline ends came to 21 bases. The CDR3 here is CASSLDRKGTPFSSGNTIYF. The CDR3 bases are TGTGCCAGCAGCTTAGACAGGAAGGGAACCCCATTTTCCTCTGGAAACACCATATATTTT.

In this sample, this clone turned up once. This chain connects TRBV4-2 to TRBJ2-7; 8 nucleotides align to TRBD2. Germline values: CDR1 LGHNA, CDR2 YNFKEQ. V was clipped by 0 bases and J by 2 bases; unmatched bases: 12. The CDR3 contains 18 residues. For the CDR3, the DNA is TGTGCCAGCAGCCAAGACAGGGGTTCTAGCGGGCTTACCTACGAGCAGTACTTC. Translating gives CASSQDRGSSGLTYEQYF.

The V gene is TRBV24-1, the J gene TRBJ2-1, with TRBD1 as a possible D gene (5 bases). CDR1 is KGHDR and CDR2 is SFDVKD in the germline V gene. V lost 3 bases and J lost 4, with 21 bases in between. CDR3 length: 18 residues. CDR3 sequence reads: CATSDRTGLAARYNEQFF. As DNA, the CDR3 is TGTGCCACCAGTGATCGAACAGGTCTGGCGGCAAGGTACAATGAGCAGTTCTTC.

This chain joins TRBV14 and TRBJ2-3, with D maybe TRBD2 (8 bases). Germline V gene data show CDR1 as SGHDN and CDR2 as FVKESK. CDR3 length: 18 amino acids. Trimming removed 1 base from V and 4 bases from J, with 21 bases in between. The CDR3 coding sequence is TGTGCCAGCAGCCAAGGAGACGACAGGGCGGGGGGCGCAGATACGCAGTATTTT. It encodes CASSQGDDRAGGADTQYF.

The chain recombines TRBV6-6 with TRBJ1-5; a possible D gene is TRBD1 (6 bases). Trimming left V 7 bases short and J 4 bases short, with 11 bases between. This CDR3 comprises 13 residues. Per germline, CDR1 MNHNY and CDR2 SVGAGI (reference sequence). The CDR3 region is CASNGQINQPQHF. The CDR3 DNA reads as TGTGCCAGCAACGGACAGATAAATCAGCCCCAGCATTTT.

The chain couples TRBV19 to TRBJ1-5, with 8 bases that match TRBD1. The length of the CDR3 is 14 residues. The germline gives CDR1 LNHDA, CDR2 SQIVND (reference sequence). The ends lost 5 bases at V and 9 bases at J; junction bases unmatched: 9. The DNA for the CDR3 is TGTGCCAGTAGTGCCTCAGGGGGCCCGAGGCCCCAGCATTTT. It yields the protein CASSASGGPRPQHF. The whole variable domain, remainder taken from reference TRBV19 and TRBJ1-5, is DGGITQSPKYLFRKEGQNVTLSCEQNLNHDAMYWYRQDPGQGLRLIYYSQIVNDFQKGDIAEGYSVSREKKESFPLTVTSAQKNPTAFYLCASSASGGPRPQHFGDGTRLSIL.

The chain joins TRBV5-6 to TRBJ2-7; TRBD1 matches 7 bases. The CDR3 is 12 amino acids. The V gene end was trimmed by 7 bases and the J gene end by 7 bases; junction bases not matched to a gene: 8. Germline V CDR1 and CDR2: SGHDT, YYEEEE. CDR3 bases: TGTGCCAGCGCTACAGCGACAGGGGAGCAGTACTTC. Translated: CASATATGEQYF.

CDR3 sequence reads: CASSFGTGDYEQYF. In nucleotides, the CDR3 is TGTGCCAGCTCGTTTGGGACAGGGGATTACGAGCAGTACTTC. V gene TRBV18 combines with J gene TRBJ2-7, with TRBD1 matching over 10 bases. Germline CDR1 reads KGHSH; CDR2 reads LQKENI. The trim removed 6 bases at V and 4 bases at J, leaving 6 bases unmatched. The CDR3 is 14 residues long.